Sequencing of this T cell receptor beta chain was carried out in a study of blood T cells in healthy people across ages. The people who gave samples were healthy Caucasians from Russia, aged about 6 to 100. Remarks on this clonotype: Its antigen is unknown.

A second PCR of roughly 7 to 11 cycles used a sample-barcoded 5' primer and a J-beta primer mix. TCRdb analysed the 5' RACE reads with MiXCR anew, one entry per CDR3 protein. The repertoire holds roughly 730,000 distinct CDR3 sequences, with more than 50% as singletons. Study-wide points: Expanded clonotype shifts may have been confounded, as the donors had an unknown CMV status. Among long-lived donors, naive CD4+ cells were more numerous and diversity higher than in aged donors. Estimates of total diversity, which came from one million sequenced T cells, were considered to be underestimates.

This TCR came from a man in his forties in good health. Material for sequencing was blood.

The CDR3 bases are TGTGCCATCAGCGAAAGGGACATGTATTACAATGAGCAGTTCTTC. Translated: CAISERDMYYNEQFF. The chain carries TRBV10-3 and TRBJ2-1; D might be TRBD1 (6 bases). Germline V gives CDR1 ENHRY, CDR2 SYGVKD. The V end lost 6 bases, the J end lost 4 bases, and 16 bases lay between the germline ends. CDR3 size: 15 residues.